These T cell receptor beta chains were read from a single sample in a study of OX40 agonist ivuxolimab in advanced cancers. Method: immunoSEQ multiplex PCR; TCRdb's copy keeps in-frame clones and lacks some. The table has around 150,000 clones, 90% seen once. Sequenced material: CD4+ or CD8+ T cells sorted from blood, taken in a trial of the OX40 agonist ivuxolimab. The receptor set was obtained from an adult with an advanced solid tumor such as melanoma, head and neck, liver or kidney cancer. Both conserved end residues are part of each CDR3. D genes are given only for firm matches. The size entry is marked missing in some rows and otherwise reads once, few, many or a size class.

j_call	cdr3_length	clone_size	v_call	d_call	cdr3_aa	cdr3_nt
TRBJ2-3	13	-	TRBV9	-	CASSVGSSDTQYF	TGTGCCAGCAGCGTAGGGTCCTCAGATACGCAGTATTTT
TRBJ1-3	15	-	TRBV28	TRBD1	CASSYPGGSGNTIYF	TGTGCCAGCAGTTATCCAGGGGGGTCTGGAAACACCATATATTTT
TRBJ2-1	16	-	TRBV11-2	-	CASRRTGSVSYNEQFF	TGTGCCAGCAGGCGTACGGGGAGTGTCTCCTACAATGAGCAGTTCTTC
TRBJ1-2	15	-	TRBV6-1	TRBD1	CASSEVPGQIYGYTF	TGTGCCAGCAGTGAAGTTCCGGGACAGATCTATGGCTACACCTTC
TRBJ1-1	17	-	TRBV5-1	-	CASSLKPVQSGNTEAFF	TGCGCCAGCAGCTTGAAGCCAGTCCAGTCTGGGAACACTGAAGCTTTCTTT
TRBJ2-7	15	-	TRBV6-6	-	CASSYSGQGSYEQYF	TGTGCCAGCAGTTACTCAGGGCAGGGGAGCTACGAGCAGTACTTC
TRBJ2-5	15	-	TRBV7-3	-	CASSFRGLGQETQYF	TGTGCCAGCAGCTTTAGGGGCCTGGGGCAAGAGACCCAGTACTTC
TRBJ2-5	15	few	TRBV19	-	CASSSFAGLQETQYF	TGTGCCAGTAGCTCTTTCGCGGGACTCCAAGAGACCCAGTACTTC
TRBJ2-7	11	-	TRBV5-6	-	CASSVVGEQYF	TGTGCCAGCAGCGTCGTCGGCGAGCAGTACTTC
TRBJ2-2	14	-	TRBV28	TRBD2	CASSPGLATGELFF	TGTGCCAGCAGTCCGGGACTAGCGACCGGGGAGCTGTTTTTT
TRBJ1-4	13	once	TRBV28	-	CASSGTSNEKLFF	TGTGCCAGCAGTGGGACTTCTAATGAAAAACTGTTTTTT
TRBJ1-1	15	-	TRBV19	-	CASSANVNMNTEAFF	TGTGCCAGTAGTGCCAATGTCAACATGAACACTGAAGCTTTCTTT
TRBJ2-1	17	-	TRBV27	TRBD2	CASSPTGTSGLYNEQFF	TGTGCCAGCAGTCCTACCGGGACTAGCGGCCTATACAATGAGCAGTTCTTC
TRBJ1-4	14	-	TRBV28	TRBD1	CASRQTGGGEKLFF	TGTGCCAGCAGGCAGACAGGGGGTGGCGAAAAACTGTTTTTT
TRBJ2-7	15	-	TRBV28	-	CASSLYGESSYEQYF	TGTGCCAGCAGTTTATACGGGGAGAGCTCCTACGAGCAGTACTTC
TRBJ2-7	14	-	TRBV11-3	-	CASSCRGMAYEQYF	TGTGCCAGCAGCTGCAGGGGAATGGCGTACGAGCAGTACTTC
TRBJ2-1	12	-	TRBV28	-	CASRGLSNEQFF	TGTGCCAGCAGAGGCCTGTCCAATGAGCAGTTCTTC
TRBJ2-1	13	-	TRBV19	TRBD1	CASRGQGAVEQFF	TGTGCCAGTAGAGGACAGGGGGCGGTTGAGCAGTTCTTC
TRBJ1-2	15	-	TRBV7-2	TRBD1	CASSLLGGTGDGYTF	TGTGCCAGCAGCTTACTGGGGGGGACAGGGGATGGCTACACCTTC
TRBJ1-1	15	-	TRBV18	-	CASSPLQGIGPEAFF	TGTGCCAGCTCACCACTCCAGGGCATCGGACCTGAAGCTTTCTTT
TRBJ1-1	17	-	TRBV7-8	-	CASSLLWGAGVNTEAFF	TGTGCCAGCAGCTTACTCTGGGGGGCTGGGGTGAACACTGAAGCTTTCTTT
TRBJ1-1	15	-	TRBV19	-	CASSIDGGSNTEAFF	TGTGCCAGTAGTATAGATGGGGGTTCGAACACTGAAGCTTTCTTT
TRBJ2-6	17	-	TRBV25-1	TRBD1	CASSAGQGAPGANVLTF	TGTGCCAGCAGTGCCGGACAGGGGGCCCCTGGGGCCAACGTCCTGACTTTC
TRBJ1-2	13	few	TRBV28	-	CASSPDSNYGYTF	TGTGCCAGCAGTCCGGACAGTAACTATGGCTACACCTTC
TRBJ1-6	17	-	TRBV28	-	CASSSLSRSSYNSPLHF	TGTGCCAGCAGTTCACTAAGCCGGAGCTCCTATAATTCACCCCTCCACTTT
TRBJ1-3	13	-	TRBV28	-	CASAWGGRNTIYF	TGTGCCAGCGCTTGGGGGGGGCGAAACACCATATATTTT
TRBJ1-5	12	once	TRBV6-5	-	CASSRTNQPQHF	TGTGCCAGCAGTCGGACCAATCAGCCCCAGCATTTT
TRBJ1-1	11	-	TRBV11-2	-	CASSLRTEAFF	TGTGCCAGCAGCTTACGCACTGAAGCTTTCTTT
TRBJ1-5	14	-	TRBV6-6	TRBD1	CASSYGTGAQPQHF	TGTGCCAGCAGTTACGGTACAGGGGCCCAGCCCCAGCATTTT
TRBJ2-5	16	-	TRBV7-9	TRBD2	CASSLAGLAGAETQYF	TGTGCCAGCAGCTTAGCGGGACTAGCGGGAGCGGAGACCCAGTACTTC